One sample yielded the 26 T cell receptor beta chains listed below, sequenced in a study of CD8 T cells in ankylosing spondylitis. TCRdb recomputed calls from the 5' RACE reads with MiXCR, one row per CDR3 protein. The table records 210,000 or so distinct CDR3 sequences, roughly 8.2% of them present only once. Sequencing input: blood, either unsorted or a sorted T cell fraction (not recorded which). The receptors here all came from a female donor with ankylosing spondylitis or in good health (not recorded which).

The sample holds many counts of this clonotype. The chain uses TRBV20-1 and TRBJ2-5, with D unresolved. Germline CDR1 and CDR2: DFQATT and SNEGSKA (reference sequence). Trimming stripped 3 bases from V and 2 bases from J, with 4 bases between. The CDR3 length is 11 residues. Written as DNA, the CDR3 is TGCAGTGCTAGCGGACAAGAGACCCAGTACTTC. Protein product: CSASGQETQYF.

This clonotype was recorded at least ten times. This chain links TRBV15 with TRBJ2-2; possible D gene TRBD1, 7 bases. V was trimmed by 0 bases and J by 6 bases, leaving 17 bases between them. Germline assignment: CDR1 LNHNV and CDR2 YYDKDF (reference sequence). The CDR3 extends over 17 amino acids. The CDR3 here is CATSRDPTGTFAGELFF. The CDR3 bases are TGTGCCACCAGCAGAGACCCGACAGGGACTTTTGCCGGGGAGCTGTTTTTT. Complete variable domain (other parts from reference TRBV15 and TRBJ2-2): DAMVIQNPRYQVTQFGKPVTLSCSQTLNHNVMYWYQQKSSQAPKLLFHYYDKDFNNEADTPDNFQSRRPNTSFCFLDIRSPGLGDTAMYLCATSRDPTGTFAGELFFGEGSRLTVL.

V and J are TRBV20-1 and TRBJ2-1, with TRBD2 matching over 14 bases. Germline CDR1 reads DFQATT; CDR2 reads SNEGSKA (reference sequence). With 7 bases clipped from V and 8 bases from J, the junction kept 4 bases outside the gene matches. This CDR3 region has 13 residues. CDR3 residues: CSVGTSGRHEQFF. The CDR3 DNA reads as TGCAGTGTTGGGACTAGCGGGAGACATGAGCAGTTCTTC.

This clonotype was seen only a few times. This chain uses TRBV7-9 with TRBJ1-3; a possible D gene is TRBD1 (5 bases). CDR1 and CDR2 from the germline V gene are SEHNR and FQNEAQ (reference sequence). V lost 5 bases and J lost 8, with 16 bases in between. This CDR3 has 14 amino acids. CDR3 protein: CASSPAGGIDTIYF. As DNA, the CDR3 is TGTGCCAGCAGCCCCGCCGGGGGAATCGACACCATATATTTT. Full variable domain (rest looked up from reference TRBV7-9 and TRBJ1-3): DTGVSQNPRHKITKRGQNVTFRCDPISEHNRLYWYRQTLGQGPEFLTYFQNEAQLEKSRLLSDRFSAERPKGSFSTLEIQRTEQGDSAMYLCASSPAGGIDTIYFGEGSWLTVV.

The chain recombines TRBV20-1 with TRBJ2-7, with no clear D. The germline V and J ends were trimmed by 6 bases and 9 bases, with 21 bases remaining between them. CDR1 DFQATT and CDR2 SNEGSKA come from the germline V gene (reference sequence). This CDR3 region has 13 residues. This CDR3 reads CSAGRFPNDGQYF. The CDR3 DNA sequence: TGCAGTGCGGGTCGCTTCCCCAACGATGGGCAGTACTTC.

The table lists this clonotype with many counts. The chain carries TRBV20-1 and TRBJ2-2; 7 nucleotides align to TRBD1. CDR1 is DFQATT and CDR2 is SNEGSKA in the germline V gene (reference sequence). V gave up 6 bases and J gave up 10 bases; unmatched junction bases: 14. This CDR3 is built from 14 residues. CDR3 amino acids: CSALGGGNAEELFF. Here the CDR3 DNA reads TGCAGTGCCTTAGGGGGCGGAAATGCTGAGGAGCTGTTTTTT.

V usage is TRBV3-1 and J usage is TRBJ2-2; the match to TRBD1 covers 9 bases. Unmatched junction bases numbered 6, after V lost 3 bases and J lost 4 bases. This CDR3 spans 16 amino acids. CDR1 LGHDT and CDR2 YNNKEL come from the germline V gene (reference sequence). CDR3 sequence reads: CASSHWGQGPTGELFF. The CDR3 coding sequence is TGTGCCAGCAGCCATTGGGGACAGGGTCCCACCGGGGAGCTGTTTTTT.

Ten or more counts support this clonotype. The genes are TRBV5-1 and TRBJ2-7, with 7 bases that match TRBD2. Germline V gene sequence: CDR1 SGHRS, CDR2 YFSETQ. The CDR3 covers 13 residues. Trimming took 4 bases from V and 5 from J; bases not matched to a gene: 6. In nucleotides, the CDR3 is TGCGCCAGCAGCCGAAGCGGGACCCACGAGCAGTACTTC. Amino acid sequence: CASSRSGTHEQYF.

This clonotype showed up many times. This rearrangement joins TRBV10-3 to TRBJ2-7; maybe TRBD1 (7 bases). Per the germline V gene, CDR1 is ENHRY and CDR2 is SYGVKD. The CDR3 is 12 amino acids. V was clipped by 6 bases and J by 6 bases, with 12 bases between them. DNA of the CDR3: TGTGCCATCAGAGACCAGGGGGGCGAGCAGTACTTC. Residues: CAIRDQGGEQYF.

This clonotype was recorded at least ten times. This chain connects TRBV15 to TRBJ2-2, with D possibly TRBD1 on 6 matching bases. Trimming removed 0 bases from V and 6 bases from J, with 8 bases in between. CDR3 size: 14 residues. In germline, CDR1 is LNHNV, CDR2 YYDKDF (reference sequence). CDR3 DNA: TGTGCCACCAGCAGAGACAGGGGCGCCGGGGAGCTGTTTTTT. It is translated as CATSRDRGAGELFF.

This chain connects TRBV7-9 to TRBJ2-1, with a weak D call TRBD2 (5 bases). The germline gives CDR1 SEHNR, CDR2 FQNEAQ (reference sequence). V lost 11 bases, J lost 6 bases, and 17 bases lay in between. This CDR3 has 13 amino acids. CDR3 sequence reads: CAVGVLMTNEQFF. The CDR3 nucleotides read TGTGCCGTCGGGGTGTTGATGACCAATGAGCAGTTCTTC.

This clonotype was observed many times. This sequence joins TRBV25-1 and TRBJ1-6; D not resolved. The CDR3 is 17 residues long. Germline V gene sequence: CDR1 MGHDK, CDR2 SYGVNS. The germline V and J ends were trimmed by 1 base and 4 bases, with 14 bases remaining between them. The CDR3 sequence is CASSESPLKGYNSPLHF. The CDR3 bases are TGTGCCAGCAGTGAATCTCCCCTAAAGGGTTATAATTCACCCCTCCACTTT.

This clonotype came up many times. The rearrangement joins TRBV6-2 or TRBV6-3 to TRBJ2-1, with TRBD2 matching over 11 bases. The V and J ends lost 0 bases and 9 bases, in that order; junction bases with no gene match: 13. The length of the CDR3 is 18 residues. Germline assignment: CDR1 MNHEY and CDR2 SVGEGT. The CDR3 reads CASSYSLTTSGAAPEQFF. In DNA form, the CDR3 reads TGTGCCAGCAGTTACTCCCTCACGACTAGCGGGGCCGCTCCTGAGCAGTTCTTC.

A note on this clonotype: One base away lies a much larger clone, so this may be a sequencing read error. This chain uses TRBV7-2 with TRBJ2-3; TRBD1 aligns across 7 bases. This CDR3 comprises 15 residues. Trimming removed 5 bases from V and 3 bases from J; junction bases left unmatched: 8. Germline CDR1 reads SGHTA; CDR2 reads FQGNSA. This CDR3 is CTSSLIGQDTDTQYF. The CDR3, as DNA: TGTACCAGCAGCCTGATCGGACAGGATACAGATACGCAGTATTTT.

This clonotype was recorded a few times. This sequence joins TRBV7-2 and TRBJ1-2; 9 nucleotides align to TRBD1. The germline V gene has CDR1 SGHTA and CDR2 FQGNSA. V trimming: 2 bases; J trimming: 5 bases; junction bases outside the gene matches: 3. This CDR3 has 14 residues. The CDR3 sequence: CASSLLQGAYGYTF. CDR3 DNA: TGTGCCAGCAGCTTATTACAGGGGGCGTATGGCTACACCTTC.

This clonotype was recorded many times. This sequence joins TRBV28 and TRBJ2-2; a weak D match, TRBD2 (6 bases). Per the germline V gene, CDR1 is MDHEN and CDR2 is SYDVKM. The V gene lost 7 bases and the J gene lost 1 base, with 7 bases spanning the gap. The CDR3 sequence is 13 residues long. In nucleotides, the CDR3 is TGTGCCAGCATTAGCGGGAACACCGGGGAGCTGTTTTTT. Translating gives CASISGNTGELFF.

Concerning this clonotype itself: The germline gene is not matched at one end of the junction; a read error may be the cause. The V and J genes are TRBV3-1 and TRBJ1-4; the D is unclear. This CDR3 contains 19 residues. Germline assignment: CDR1 LGHDT and CDR2 YNNKEL (reference sequence). The DNA of the CDR3 is TGTACCAGCTGTTTCCTTGTTATCGGCCAGTTGGAGCTTAATGAAAAACTGTTTTTT. It yields the protein CTSCFLVIGQLELNEKLFF.

In its sample, this clonotype was seen many times. V gene TRBV7-2 combines with J gene TRBJ2-2; no reliable D call. V lost 5 bases and J 5 bases, leaving 9 bases between the germline ends. This CDR3 spans 13 amino acids. CDR1 is SGHTA, CDR2 FQGNSA, per germline. The CDR3 here is CASSPTVTGELFF. CDR3 DNA sequence: TGTGCCAGCAGCCCGACGGTGACCGGGGAGCTGTTTTTT. The full variable domain, completed using reference TRBV7-2 and TRBJ2-2, is GAGVSQSPSNKVTEKGKDVELRCDPISGHTALYWYRQSLGQGLEFLIYFQGNSAPDKSGLPSDRFSAERTGGSVSTLTIQRTQQEDSAVYLCASSPTVTGELFFGEGSRLTVL.

This clonotype was seen many times. The chain has TRBV7-8 and TRBJ2-3; D is uncertain. V lost 4 bases, J lost 12 bases, and 14 bases lay in between. Germline V gives CDR1 SGHVS, CDR2 FQNEAQ. The CDR3 spans 12 residues. The CDR3 DNA sequence: TGTGCCAGCAGCTCTATCGCCGAGCGACAGTATTTT. Its protein product is CASSSIAERQYF.

This clonotype has a count of ten or more. This rearrangement joins TRBV5-4 to TRBJ2-3; D perhaps matches TRBD2 (6 bases). Germline V gene sequence: CDR1 SGHNT, CDR2 YYREEE (reference sequence). The ends were cut back, 1 base at V and 3 bases at J, with 6 bases in the middle. This CDR3 contains 13 residues. In nucleotides, the CDR3 is TGTGCCAGCAGCTTGAGCGGGACAGATACGCAGTATTTT. Its translation: CASSLSGTDTQYF.

Points on this clonotype: A much larger clone lies one base from this, so it may be a read error. This sequence joins TRBV4-3 and TRBJ2-5, with 12 positions matching TRBD2. The germline gives CDR1 LGHNA, CDR2 YSLEER. V gave up 1 base and J gave up 9 bases; unmatched junction bases: 9. The CDR3 loop spans 16 amino acids. This CDR3 is CASSQGPSGREGAQYF. In nucleotides, the CDR3 is TGCGCCAGCAGCCAAGGACCTAGCGGGAGGGAAGGGGCCCAGTACTTC.

This clonotype was detected a few times. The rearrangement joins TRBV29-1 to TRBJ2-3; 8 bases map to TRBD1. V was pared by 5 bases and J by 9 bases, with 1 base of the junction left unmatched. This CDR3 region has 10 residues. Germline lookup yields CDR1 SQVTM and CDR2 ANQGSEA. The CDR3: CSVYRGTQYF. The CDR3 DNA sequence: TGCAGCGTTTACAGGGGGACGCAGTATTTT.

There are many counts of this clonotype. The chain uses TRBV9 and TRBJ2-7; 8 nucleotides match TRBD1. Germline CDR1 is SGDLS and CDR2 is YYNGEE. This CDR3 is 16 amino acids long. V was pared by 4 bases and J by 1 base, with 10 bases of the junction left unmatched. The CDR3 DNA reads TGTGCCAGCAGCATAGAAGAGACAGGGGTTTCCTACGAGCAGTACTTC. Translation: CASSIEETGVSYEQYF.

This clonotype was counted ten times or more. V gene TRBV4-3 combines with J gene TRBJ2-4, with TRBD1 matching over 11 bases. This CDR3 is 17 amino acids long. Unmatched junction bases numbered 7, after V lost 3 bases and J lost 3 bases. Germline assignment: CDR1 LGHNA and CDR2 YSLEER. CDR3 nucleotide sequence: TGCGCCAGCAGCCAGGGCCGGACAGGGGGCGGCAAAAACATTCAGTACTTC. Translated: CASSQGRTGGGKNIQYF.

At least ten counts were recorded for this clonotype. The V gene is TRBV29-1, the J gene TRBJ2-1, with TRBD2 identical over 9 bases. Losses at the gene ends were 3 bases for V and 4 bases for J; bases not matched to a gene: 4. Germline V gene data show CDR1 as SQVTM and CDR2 as ANQGSEA. The CDR3 runs to 14 residues. CDR3 nucleotide sequence: TGCAGCGTTGATAGTCTAGCGGGGTACAATGAGCAGTTCTTC. Translating it yields CSVDSLAGYNEQFF.

This clonotype showed up many times. The chain links TRBV5-4 to TRBJ1-2, with D maybe TRBD1 (5 bases). This CDR3 is 17 amino acids long. Between the trimmed V and J ends, which lost 0 bases and 3 bases, there was a span of 18 bases. Germline CDR1 is SGHNT and CDR2 is YYREEE (reference sequence). CDR3 sequence: CASSLGGVSHRDYGYTF. In DNA form, the CDR3 reads TGTGCCAGCAGCTTGGGAGGGGTGAGTCACAGAGACTATGGCTACACCTTC.